This is a list of T cell receptor beta chains from one sample in a study of blood T cells in healthy people across ages. TCRdb analysed the 5' RACE reads with MiXCR anew, one entry per CDR3 protein. Of 1.6 million or so distinct CDR3 sequences in the sample, almost 35% were seen once. The sequencing sample was made of blood. The source of these receptors is a woman aged 25-40 years in good health. CDR3s leave out the opening cysteine and the closing phenylalanine or tryptophan.

J | V | CDR3
TRBJ1-5 | TRBV12-3/TRBV12-4 | ASRANISNQPQH
NA | TRBV4-2 | ASSQDWLAWNEQY
TRBJ2-3 | TRBV7-2 | ASSSPRAGTSEPSTDTQY
TRBJ2-3 | TRBV4-1 | ASSQTFGWDTQY
TRBJ2-1 | TRBV2 | ASRKIAGAPSDEQF
TRBJ2-7 | TRBV9 | ASSVGDSLYEQY
TRBJ2-1 | TRBV5-1 | ASSPAGTSNEQF
TRBJ2-7 | TRBV7-6 | ASSLGDFYEQY
TRBJ1-1 | TRBV13 | ASSPAGNTEAF
TRBJ1-1 | TRBV25-1 | ASSDPGTPFTEAF
TRBJ1-2 | TRBV6-1 | ASSPDRRYGYT
TRBJ2-7 | TRBV7-2 | ASSLRGQGEQY
TRBJ2-7 | TRBV27 | ASSLSLEGPSYEQY
TRBJ2-1 | TRBV6-2/TRBV6-3 | ASSYPGGLYNEQF
TRBJ1-2 | TRBV20-1 | SARTNPFNYGYI
TRBJ1-2 | TRBV27 | ASSHDREVYGYT
TRBJ1-2 | TRBV6-2/TRBV6-3 | ASSYSPHNVYYGYT
TRBJ2-7 | TRBV5-1 | ASSLGQAISAEQY
TRBJ1-2 | TRBV2 | ASRPEYSYGYT
TRBJ2-1 | TRBV20-1 | SAQNALRGNEQF
TRBJ2-7 | TRBV4-1 | ASSHRDPAYEQY
TRBJ1-6 | TRBV27 | AGSKNSPLH
TRBJ2-1 | TRBV7-3 | ASSFGGPGEQF
TRBJ2-7 | TRBV20-1 | SARVPSGLEQY
TRBJ2-3 | TRBV9 | ASSPREGASTDTQY
TRBJ2-1 | TRBV6-2/TRBV6-3 | ASSYSAGDQF
TRBJ1-4 | TRBV20-1 | SAPSRDSNEKLF
TRBJ1-2 | TRBV10-3 | AISEDRGVYGYT
TRBJ2-7 | TRBV27 | ASSLGWGHGNEQY
TRBJ2-5 | TRBV20-1 | SGSEGGRANRGQY
TRBJ2-1 | TRBV20-1 | SAMTGTNNEQF
TRBJ2-1 | TRBV20-1 | SAGLADLNEQF
TRBJ2-3 | TRBV4-1 | ASSTRLASSTDTQY
TRBJ2-1 | TRBV19 | ASTNPAREQF
TRBJ1-1 | TRBV5-1 | ASSFQVRVQHTEAF
TRBJ2-1 | TRBV6-6 | ASSYRTSAHYNEQF
TRBJ1-5 | TRBV6-5 | ASRTGMNSNQPQH
TRBJ1-5 | TRBV13 | ASSQGANQPQH
TRBJ1-4 | TRBV4-1 | ASSQAGQRGKLF
TRBJ1-4 | TRBV28 | ASSPWDRGNEKLF
TRBJ1-1 | TRBV27 | ASSLAPQGEAEAF